These 6 T cell receptor beta chains were sequenced from one sample in a study of T cell responses to AZD1222 COVID-19 vaccine. The method was immunoSEQ multiplex PCR; TCRdb's version includes in-frame clones alone and lacks a portion of them. The repertoire holds tens of thousands of clones, with about 79% as singletons. Specimen: peripheral blood, collected on day 0 of AZD1222 vaccination. All receptors come from an adult in good health.

This clone has a handful of counts. CDR3: CASSFQDRKNYGYTF. As DNA, the CDR3 is TGTGCCAGCAGTTTTCAGGACAGGAAAAACTATGGCTACACCTTC. This chain uses TRBV28 with TRBJ1-2; TRBD1 aligns across 7 bases. Losses at the gene ends were 3 bases for V and 2 bases for J; bases not matched to a gene: 6. This CDR3 comprises 15 residues. Germline CDR1 is MDHEN and CDR2 is SYDVKM.

This chain uses TRBV7-3 with TRBJ1-6; D remains unclear. Trimming cost V 5 bases and J 7 bases, with 12 bases left between them. CDR1 is SGHTA, CDR2 FQGTGA, per germline. This CDR3 is built from 14 residues. The CDR3 region is CASSPKEGNSPLHF. The CDR3, as DNA: TGTGCCAGCAGCCCTAAGGAAGGGAATTCACCCCTCCACTTT.

The chain carries TRBV5-5 and TRBJ2-2; D unclear. CDR1 is SGHKS and CDR2 is YYEKEE in the germline V gene (reference sequence). The germline V and J ends were trimmed by 3 bases and 1 base, with 7 bases remaining between them. This CDR3 contains 14 residues. The CDR3 reads CASSSYMNTGELFF. CDR3 in DNA: TGTGCCAGCAGCTCCTACATGAACACCGGGGAGCTGTTTTTT.

The V gene is TRBV2, the J gene TRBJ2-5, with unresolved D. The length of the CDR3 is 12 residues. CDR1 and CDR2 (germline): SNHLY, FYNNEI. The germline V and J ends were trimmed by 3 bases and 5 bases, with 7 bases remaining between them. Written as DNA, the CDR3 is TGTGCCAGCAGTGAGACCTATGAGACCCAGTACTTC. Translated, it gives CASSETYETQYF. Drawing the rest from reference TRBV2 and TRBJ2-5, the complete variable domain is EPEVTQTPSHQVTQMGQEVILRCVPISNHLYFYWYRQILGQKVEFLVSFYNNEISEKSEIFDDQFSVERPDGSNFTLKIRSTKLEDSAMYFCASSETYETQYFGPGTRLLVL.

The chain carries TRBV29-1 and TRBJ2-3; D possibly corresponds to TRBD2 (7 bases). The germline V gene has CDR1 SQVTM and CDR2 ANQGSEA. This CDR3 comprises 13 residues. The V and J ends lost 5 bases and 2 bases respectively, with 11 bases between them. DNA of the CDR3: TGCAGCGTTAGGGGGGGATTCACAGATACGCAGTATTTT. As protein: CSVRGGFTDTQYF.

Sample share makes this clone medium-sized. V usage is TRBV6-2 or TRBV6-3 and J usage is TRBJ1-5; D gene unclear. Trimming stripped 6 bases from V and 3 bases from J, with 18 bases between. From germline, CDR1 is MNHEY and CDR2 SVGEGT. The CDR3 sequence is 16 residues long. In nucleotides, the CDR3 is TGTGCCAGCAGCCTCGTCATAGGGCAGCCCAATCAGCCCCAGCATTTT. Residues: CASSLVIGQPNQPQHF.